This T cell receptor beta chain derives from a study of blood T cell repertoires in COVID-19. Study-level information: Material from acute and convalescent COVID-19 was sourced from the United States, Italy and Spain. Sample material is recorded as cDNA or gDNA derived from T cells, B-cell-depleted T cells, or PBMCs.

In the original processing: From reference gene primer amplification, estimates of nucleated cell counts were derived. TCRdb's copy holds only in-frame clones and misses some; the assay was immunoSEQ multiplex PCR. That table furnishes V, J and clone size, whereas the DNA furnished D and trimming. In the table there are about 260,000 clones, over 80% of which are singletons. Per germline, CDR1 SGHRS and CDR2 YFSETQ. The germline V and J ends were trimmed by 3 bases and 2 bases, with 12 bases remaining between them. This CDR3 is built from 14 residues. V and J are TRBV5-1 and TRBJ2-7; tentative D call: TRBD1 (6 bases). The clonotype was recovered from a woman between 35 and 50 years old who had recovered from COVID-19. Material for sequencing was peripheral blood. CDR3 region: CASSWRQAPYEQYF. CDR3 in DNA: TGCGCCAGCAGCTGGAGACAGGCCCCCTACGAGCAGTACTTC.